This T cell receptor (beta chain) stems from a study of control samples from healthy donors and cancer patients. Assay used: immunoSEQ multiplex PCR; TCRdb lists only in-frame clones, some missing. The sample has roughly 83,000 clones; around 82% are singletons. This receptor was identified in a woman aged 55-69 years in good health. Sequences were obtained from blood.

This CDR3 reads CASSDPGTLGGTQYF. The CDR3 coding sequence is TGTGCCAGCAGCGACCCCGGGACACTGGGGGGGACCCAGTACTTC. This chain joins TRBV28 and TRBJ2-5; D is tentatively TRBD1 or TRBD2 (6 bases each). The CDR3 spans 15 residues. V shed 6 bases and J shed 7 bases, with 21 bases lying between them. Germline V gene data show CDR1 as MDHEN and CDR2 as SYDVKM.